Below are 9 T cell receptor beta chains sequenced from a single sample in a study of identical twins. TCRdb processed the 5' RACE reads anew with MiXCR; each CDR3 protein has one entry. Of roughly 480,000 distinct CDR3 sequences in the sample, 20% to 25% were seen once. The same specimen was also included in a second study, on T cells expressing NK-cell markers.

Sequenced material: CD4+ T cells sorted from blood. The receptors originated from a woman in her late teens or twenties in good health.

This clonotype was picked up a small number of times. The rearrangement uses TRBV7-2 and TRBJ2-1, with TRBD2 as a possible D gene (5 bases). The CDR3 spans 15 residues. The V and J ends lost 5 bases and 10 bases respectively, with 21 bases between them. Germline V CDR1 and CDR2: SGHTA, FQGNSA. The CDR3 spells CASSRLGSARGEQFF. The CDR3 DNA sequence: TGTGCCAGCAGCCGCTTGGGAAGCGCGAGAGGGGAGCAGTTCTTC.

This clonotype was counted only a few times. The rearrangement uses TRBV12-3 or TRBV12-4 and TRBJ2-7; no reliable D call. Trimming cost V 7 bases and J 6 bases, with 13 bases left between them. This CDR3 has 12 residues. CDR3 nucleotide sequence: TGTGCCAGCACCCCCTCTTGGGGCGAGCAGTACTTC. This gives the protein CASTPSWGEQYF.

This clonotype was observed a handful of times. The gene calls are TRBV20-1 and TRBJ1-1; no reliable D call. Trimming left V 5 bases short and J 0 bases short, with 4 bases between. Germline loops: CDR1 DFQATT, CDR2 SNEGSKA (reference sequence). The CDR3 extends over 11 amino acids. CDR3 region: CSADMNTEAFF. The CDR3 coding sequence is TGCAGTGCTGACATGAACACTGAAGCTTTCTTT.

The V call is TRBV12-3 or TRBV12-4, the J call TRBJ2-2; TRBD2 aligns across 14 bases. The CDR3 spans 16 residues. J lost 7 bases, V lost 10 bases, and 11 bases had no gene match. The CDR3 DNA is TGTGCCACACACCTAGGACTAGCGGGGGGCGGCGGGGAGCTGTTTTTT. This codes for CATHLGLAGGGGELFF.

The CDR3 is CASSQDRGGRETQYF. CDR3 sequence (DNA): TGTGCCAGCAGCCAAGATCGTGGGGGTCGAGAGACCCAGTACTTC. This chain connects TRBV4-2 to TRBJ2-5; the D call may be TRBD1 or TRBD2 (5 bases each). This CDR3 contains 15 residues. Germline assignment: CDR1 LGHNA and CDR2 YNFKEQ. Trimming pared 0 bases from V and 4 bases from J, leaving 12 bases between.

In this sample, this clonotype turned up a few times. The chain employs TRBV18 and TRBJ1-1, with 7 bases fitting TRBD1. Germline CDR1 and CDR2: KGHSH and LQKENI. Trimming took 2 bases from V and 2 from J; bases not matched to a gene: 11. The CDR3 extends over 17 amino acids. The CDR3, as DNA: TGTGCCAGCTCACCATACGGGCAGGGGGGCAGAAACACTGAAGCTTTCTTT. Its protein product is CASSPYGQGGRNTEAFF. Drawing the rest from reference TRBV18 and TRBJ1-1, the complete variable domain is NAGVMQNPRHLVRRRGQEARLRCSPMKGHSHVYWYRQLPEEGLKFMVYLQKENIIDESGMPKERFSAEFPKEGPSILRIQQVVRGDSAAYFCASSPYGQGGRNTEAFFGQGTRLTVV.

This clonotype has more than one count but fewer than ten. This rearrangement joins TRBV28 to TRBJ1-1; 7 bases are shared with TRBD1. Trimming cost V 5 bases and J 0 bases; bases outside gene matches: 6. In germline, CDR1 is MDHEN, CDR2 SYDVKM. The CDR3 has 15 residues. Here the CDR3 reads CASSAMTGMNTEAFF. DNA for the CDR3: TGTGCCAGCAGTGCCATGACAGGGATGAACACTGAAGCTTTCTTT.

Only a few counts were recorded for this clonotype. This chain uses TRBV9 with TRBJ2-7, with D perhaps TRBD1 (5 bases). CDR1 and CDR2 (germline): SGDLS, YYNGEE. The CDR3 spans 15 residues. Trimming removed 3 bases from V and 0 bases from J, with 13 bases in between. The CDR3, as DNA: TGTGCCAGCAGCGCTAGGGGATTAGACTCCTACGAGCAGTACTTC. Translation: CASSARGLDSYEQYF.

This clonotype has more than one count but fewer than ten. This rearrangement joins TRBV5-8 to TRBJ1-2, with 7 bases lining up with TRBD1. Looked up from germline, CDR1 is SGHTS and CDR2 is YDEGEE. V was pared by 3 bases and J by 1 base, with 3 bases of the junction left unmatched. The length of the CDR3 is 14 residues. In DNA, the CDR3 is TGTGCCAGCAGCTCACAGGGGATTAACTATGGCTACACCTTC. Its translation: CASSSQGINYGYTF.